A single sample is the source of the 23 T cell receptor beta chains below, sequenced in a study of T-cell memory formation after mild COVID-19. TCRdb recomputed calls from the 5' RACE reads with MiXCR, one row per CDR3 protein. The sample lists 350,000 to 500,000 distinct CDR3 sequences; approximately 19% were seen once. Sample: PBMCs or a T cell subset sorted from them (not recorded which). The receptors were sampled from a man between 18 and 35 years old who had mild COVID-19 (a few samples of this study predate the infection). Cell type and time point are not known.

This clonotype was counted between two and nine times. V usage is TRBV6-5 and J usage is TRBJ2-7; 11 bases line up with TRBD2. Germline loops: CDR1 MNHEY, CDR2 SVGAGI. V shed 6 bases, J shed 3 bases, and the junction held 4 bases outside the gene matches. The CDR3 spans 14 residues. The DNA of the CDR3 is TGTGCCAGCAGGCTAGCGGGGGGTCACTACGAGCAGTACTTC. It specifies CASRLAGGHYEQYF.

This clonotype was picked up a small number of times. The CDR3 DNA is TGTGCCAGCAGCAAAGGGTGGCATTCACCCCTCCACTTT. Its protein product is CASSKGWHSPLHF. The V and J genes are TRBV12-3 or TRBV12-4 and TRBJ1-6; D remains unclear. The CDR3 is made up of 13 amino acids. Trimming shortened V by 6 bases and J by 8 bases, and 11 bases separated the two germline ends.

The gene calls are TRBV6-6 and TRBJ2-3; D assignment may be TRBD1 or TRBD2 (6 bases each). CDR3 length equals 16 residues. The V gene lost 2 bases and the J gene lost 2 bases, with 14 bases spanning the gap. From germline, CDR1 is MNHNY and CDR2 SVGAGI (reference sequence). This CDR3 is CASSYVRGVNTDTQYF. In nucleotides, the CDR3 is TGTGCCAGCAGTTACGTGAGGGGGGTAAACACAGATACGCAGTATTTT.

Only a few counts were recorded for this clonotype. The chain employs TRBV5-1 and TRBJ1-1; D is ambiguous. Trimming shortened V by 1 base and J by 0 bases, and 10 bases separated the two germline ends. This CDR3 has 15 amino acids. Germline V CDR1 and CDR2: SGHRS, YFSETQ. CDR3 DNA: TGCGCCAGCAGCTTGCAATCGCCGGTGAACACTGAAGCTTTCTTT. The encoded protein is CASSLQSPVNTEAFF.

In its sample, this clonotype was seen a few times. The chain is built from TRBV30 and TRBJ2-7; D gene uncertain. Trimming left V 0 bases short and J 7 bases short, with 7 bases between. This CDR3 comprises 11 residues. The germline gives CDR1 GTSNPN, CDR2 SVGIG (reference sequence). This CDR3 is CAWSVLAEQYF. The DNA of the CDR3 is TGTGCCTGGAGTGTATTGGCGGAGCAGTACTTC. The full variable domain, with the rest looked up from reference TRBV30 and TRBJ2-7, is SQTIHQWPATLVQPVGSPLSLECTVEGTSNPNLYWYRQAAGRGLQLLFYSVGIGQISSEVPQNLSASRPQDRQFILSSKKLLLSDSGFYLCAWSVLAEQYFGPGTRLTVT.

This clonotype came up a few times. The chain is built from TRBV27 and TRBJ2-5; no clear D gene. The V and J ends lost 5 bases and 5 bases respectively, with 15 bases between them. The CDR3 extends over 14 amino acids. From germline, CDR1 is MNHEY and CDR2 SMNVEV (reference sequence). The CDR3 here is CASSPRHLWETQYF. In nucleotides, the CDR3 is TGTGCCAGCAGTCCCCGACACCTATGGGAGACCCAGTACTTC.

The CDR3 here is CASSLEYGERNTGELFF. Here the CDR3 DNA reads TGTGCCAGCAGTTTAGAATATGGGGAGCGGAACACCGGGGAGCTGTTTTTT. V is TRBV28 and J is TRBJ2-2, with D tentatively TRBD2 (5 bases). This CDR3 contains 17 residues. Between the trimmed V and J ends, which lost 2 bases and 1 base, there was a span of 14 bases. The germline V gene has CDR1 MDHEN and CDR2 SYDVKM.

This rearrangement joins TRBV20-1 to TRBJ2-2; 7 nucleotides agree with TRBD2. Germline V gene lookup returns CDR1 DFQATT and CDR2 SNEGSKA (reference sequence). The CDR3 contains 16 residues. Trimming took 2 bases from V and 5 from J; bases not matched to a gene: 11. The CDR3 DNA reads as TGCAGTGCTAGACCTCCGGGGAGGGGAAAAACCGGGGAGCTGTTTTTT. Translation gives CSARPPGRGKTGELFF.

The chain is built from TRBV12-3 or TRBV12-4 and TRBJ1-5; D may be TRBD1 (5 bases). V lost 3 bases and J 6 bases, leaving 15 bases between the germline ends. The CDR3 totals 15 residues. The CDR3 region has the DNA TGTGCCAGCAGTTTGTTTGCGGGGGTTGGTCAGCCCCAGCATTTT. This gives the protein CASSLFAGVGQPQHF.

In its sample, this clonotype was seen many times. This chain links TRBV4-3 with TRBJ2-1; 7 bases align to TRBD1. Germline CDR1 and CDR2: LGHNA and YSLEER. The CDR3 loop spans 16 amino acids. The V gene end was trimmed by 3 bases and the J gene end by 7 bases; junction bases not matched to a gene: 12. CDR3 sequence reads: CASSQYAGTEGNEQFF. In DNA form, the CDR3 reads TGCGCCAGCAGCCAGTACGCCGGGACAGAAGGGAATGAGCAGTTCTTC.

The rearrangement joins TRBV4-3 to TRBJ2-1; D is uncertain. The CDR3 extends over 17 amino acids. The V gene lost 3 bases and the J gene lost 7 bases, with 22 bases spanning the gap. Per germline, CDR1 LGHNA and CDR2 YSLEER. CDR3 in DNA: TGCGCCAGCAGCCACCCTGGAGCAACGGCCCGACGGAATGAGCAGTTCTTC. Encoded protein: CASSHPGATARRNEQFF.

CDR3 DNA: TGTGCCAGCAGCCCCTCAGGGCTACGACCTTATACGCAGTATTTT. Translating it yields CASSPSGLRPYTQYF. The chain links TRBV6-2 or TRBV6-3 to TRBJ2-3, with D maybe TRBD1 (5 bases). Trimming pared 6 bases from V and 7 bases from J, leaving 20 bases between. Germline CDR1 MNHEY, CDR2 SVGEGT. This CDR3 spans 15 amino acids.

On this clonotype: Given a much more abundant clone one base away, this may be a read error. This chain connects TRBV9 to TRBJ2-7; maybe TRBD1 (6 bases). The CDR3 extends over 16 amino acids. In germline, CDR1 is SGDLS, CDR2 YYNGEE. Between the trimmed V and J ends, which lost 0 bases and 3 bases, there was a span of 16 bases. This chain's CDR3 is CASSVAGGHGDYEQYF. As DNA, the CDR3 is TGTGCCAGCAGCGTAGCTGGGGGACATGGGGACTACGAGCAGTACTTC.

This clonotype came up a few times. The chain has TRBV20-1 and TRBJ2-5; D is perhaps TRBD2 (7 bases). The CDR3 contains 15 residues. The germline CDR1 and CDR2 sequences are DFQATT and SNEGSKA (reference sequence). V dropped 1 base and J dropped 5 bases, with 17 bases sitting between them. CDR3 residues: CSARARGGAWETQYF. The DNA for the CDR3 is TGCAGTGCTAGAGCTCGTGGGGGGGCCTGGGAGACCCAGTACTTC.

A word on this clonotype: Germline and junction disagree at one end, which may indicate a read error. This chain connects TRBV7-2 to TRBJ2-5; perhaps TRBD2 as D (5 bases). Germline CDR1 is SGHTA and CDR2 is FQGNSA. The CDR3 sequence is 14 residues long. CDR3 amino acids: CASSSLDWQETKYF. DNA of the CDR3: TGTGCCAGCAGCTCCCTGGACTGGCAAGAGACCAAGTACTTC.

The genes are TRBV20-1 and TRBJ2-7, with 7 nucleotides matching TRBD1. The V segment lost 0 bases and the J segment 2 bases; nucleotides outside the gene matches: 1. The CDR3 runs to 13 residues. CDR1 is DFQATT and CDR2 is SNEGSKA in the germline V gene (reference sequence). CDR3 bases: TGCAGTGCTAGAGATACAGGGGCCTACGAGCAGTACTTC. It specifies CSARDTGAYEQYF.

This clonotype was recorded a few times. The V call is TRBV12-3 or TRBV12-4, the J call TRBJ1-1, with D tentatively TRBD1 (6 bases). This CDR3 comprises 11 residues. The V end lost 3 bases, the J end lost 10 bases, and 9 bases lay between the germline ends. As DNA, the CDR3 is TGTGCCAGCAGTTTCGGGACACCAGCTTTCTTT. Protein sequence: CASSFGTPAFF.

Only a few counts were recorded for this clonotype. The chain recombines TRBV2 with TRBJ1-5; D is ambiguous. This CDR3 has 13 amino acids. The ends were cut back, 5 bases at V and 4 bases at J, with 9 bases in the middle. Germline CDR1 is SNHLY and CDR2 is FYNNEI. Here the CDR3 DNA reads TGTGCCAGCAGTCTGGACTGGAATCAGCCCCAGCATTTT. It codes for CASSLDWNQPQHF.

The chain has TRBV7-9 and TRBJ1-2, with 9 bases aligning to TRBD1. Per the germline V gene, CDR1 is SEHNR and CDR2 is FQNEAQ (reference sequence). V lost 6 bases, J lost 2 bases, and 4 bases stayed unmatched. The CDR3 runs 14 residues. The CDR3 here is CASRTGTGNYGYTF. The CDR3 nucleotides read TGTGCCAGCAGAACTGGGACAGGGAACTATGGCTACACCTTC.

DNA of the CDR3: TGTGCCAGCAGTCCCCTATTCACCCGACAGGGCGTCGCTTTCTTT. Protein product: CASSPLFTRQGVAFF. The chain links TRBV6-5 to TRBJ1-1, with 7 bases that match TRBD1. Germline V gene data show CDR1 as MNHEY and CDR2 as SVGAGI. V lost 5 bases, J lost 11 bases, and 17 bases stayed unmatched. CDR3 length: 15 amino acids.

The chain is built from TRBV4-3 and TRBJ2-5, with 7 positions matching TRBD2. J lost 5 bases, V lost 0 bases, and 3 bases had no gene match. The CDR3 is 14 amino acids. Germline V lookup: CDR1 LGHNA, CDR2 YSLEER. DNA of the CDR3: TGCGCCAGCAGCCAAGACGGGGAGGGGGAGACCCAGTACTTC. This sequence encodes CASSQDGEGETQYF.

This clonotype was seen a handful of times. V usage is TRBV20-1 and J usage is TRBJ2-3, with 9 nucleotides matching TRBD2. V dropped 0 bases and J dropped 4; count of bases not matched to a gene: 20. Germline values: CDR1 DFQATT, CDR2 SNEGSKA (reference sequence). This CDR3 spans 20 amino acids. CDR3 sequence (DNA): TGCAGTGCTAGAGAAATCGGGACTAAGATCCCGGGACTAGCAGCAGATACGCAGTATTTT. It yields the protein CSAREIGTKIPGLAADTQYF.

The V call is TRBV4-1, the J call TRBJ1-1, with TRBD1 matching 11 bases. Germline loops: CDR1 MGHRA, CDR2 YSYEKL. The CDR3 is 15 amino acids. J was trimmed by 5 bases and V by 0 bases; bases with no gene match: 2. CDR3 sequence reads: CASSQEGQGGTEAFF. The CDR3 DNA reads as TGCGCCAGCAGCCAAGAGGGACAGGGGGGAACTGAAGCTTTCTTT.